These 4 T cell receptor beta chains were all obtained from the same sample, sequenced in a study of blood T cell repertoires in COVID-19. Data came from immunoSEQ multiplex PCR; TCRdb stores just in-frame clones and leaves some out. Among about 190,000 clones listed, around nine tenths were seen once. What was sequenced was peripheral blood. These receptor sequences come from a woman in her thirties or forties who had recovered from COVID-19.

This clone was seen a few times. The J gene is TRBJ1-1, the V gene TRBV7-6; 8 bases are shared with TRBD1. The ends lost 0 bases at V and 3 bases at J; junction bases unmatched: 3. Germline V gives CDR1 SGHVS, CDR2 FNYEAQ. There are 15 residues in the CDR3. Here the CDR3 DNA reads TGTGCCAGCAGCTTAGCTCCGACAGGGGACACTGAAGCTTTCTTT. Encoded protein: CASSLAPTGDTEAFF.

The chain couples TRBV5-1 to TRBJ1-3, with 8 bases matching TRBD1. Germline V gives CDR1 SGHRS, CDR2 YFSETQ. J lost 4 bases, V lost 4 bases, and 4 bases had no gene match. The length of the CDR3 is 14 residues. The CDR3 DNA sequence: TGCGCCAGCAGCCCCGGGACAGGCGGAAACACCATATATTTT. This translates into CASSPGTGGNTIYF. Full variable domain (missing parts from reference TRBV5-1 and TRBJ1-3): KAGVTQTPRYLIKTRGQQVTLSCSPISGHRSVSWYQQTPGQGLQFLFEYFSETQRNKGNFPGRFSGRQFSNSRSEMNVSTLELGDSALYLCASSPGTGGNTIYFGEGSWLTVV.

This clone was observed a few times. V usage is TRBV7-9 and J usage is TRBJ2-1; 9 nucleotides match TRBD2. V lost 3 bases and J lost 10; bases outside the gene matches: 10. Germline CDR1 reads SEHNR; CDR2 reads FQNEAQ (reference sequence). This CDR3 comprises 15 residues. The CDR3 DNA reads as TGTGCCAGCAGCTTCTTGGGGATAGCGGGAGTCGAGCAGTTCTTC. It encodes CASSFLGIAGVEQFF.

The V gene is TRBV4-3, the J gene TRBJ2-7; D possibly corresponds to TRBD2 (5 bases). V was clipped by 4 bases and J by 1 base, with 14 bases between them. Germline values: CDR1 LGHNA, CDR2 YSLEER. This CDR3 is built from 15 residues. The CDR3 DNA reads TGCGCCAGCAGCCCTGGGGTAGGAGGTTCCTACGAGCAGTACTTC. Amino acids: CASSPGVGGSYEQYF.